Below are 14 T cell receptor beta chains sequenced from a single sample in a study of Ad26.COV2.S vaccination and SARS-CoV-2 variants. The treatment denotes: about 20 received Ad26.COV2.S at low or high dose, single or two shots; about 5 received placebo; per-sample allocation not given. The investigators took samples on day 63 after the first vaccine or placebo injection. The assay was immunoSEQ multiplex PCR, and TCRdb's table has in-frame clones only and misses some. The sample consists of roughly 380,000 clones, 70% to 90% of them appearing once. Sequencing used peripheral blood, obtained in a trial of Ad26.COV2.S vaccine versus placebo. The receptors stem from a person between 18 and 60 years old who received the Ad26.COV2.S COVID-19 vaccine or a placebo.

The chain combines TRBV5-6 with TRBJ1-6; TRBD1 is a possible D gene (6 bases). In germline, CDR1 is SGHDT, CDR2 YYEEEE. Trimming removed 1 base from V and 8 bases from J, with 19 bases in between. CDR3 length: 17 residues. CDR3: CASSLKGGEGVYSPLHF. CDR3 coding DNA: TGTGCCAGCAGCTTGAAGGGGGGGGAAGGAGTCTATTCACCCCTCCACTTT. Full variable domain (rest looked up from reference TRBV5-6 and TRBJ1-6): DAGVTQSPTHLIKTRGQQVTLRCSPKSGHDTVSWYQQALGQGPQFIFQYYEEEERQRGNFPDRFSGHQFPNYSSELNVNALLLGDSALYLCASSLKGGEGVYSPLHFGNGTRLTVT.

This rearrangement joins TRBV7-9 to TRBJ1-6, with 7 bases aligning to TRBD1. Germline CDR1 and CDR2: SEHNR and FQNEAQ (reference sequence). The CDR3 spans 18 residues. The ends lost 5 bases at V and 9 bases at J; junction bases unmatched: 19. CDR3 in amino acids: CASSTKSEGPAGGSPLHF. CDR3 bases: TGTGCCAGCAGCACGAAATCCGAGGGACCAGCAGGGGGTTCACCCCTCCACTTT.

The rearrangement joins TRBV3-1 (or the pseudogene TRBV3-2) to TRBJ1-2; 8 positions agree with TRBD1. CDR3 length: 16 amino acids. Per the germline V gene, CDR1 is LGHDT and CDR2 is YNNKEL (reference sequence). V shed 4 bases, J shed 2 bases, and the junction held 9 bases outside the gene matches. The CDR3 DNA is TGTGCCAGCAGCCGGGCAACAGGGGGTAAGAACTATGGCTACACCTTC. This codes for CASSRATGGKNYGYTF.

The rearrangement uses TRBV6-1 and TRBJ2-7, with D unclear. V shed 1 base and J shed 3 bases, with 16 bases lying between them. Looked up from germline, CDR1 is MNHNS and CDR2 is SASEGT. This CDR3 is built from 16 residues. CDR3 in DNA: TGTGCCAGCAGTGAAGTCGGGTTGCTGGGCAGCTACGAGCAGTACTTC. This translates into CASSEVGLLGSYEQYF.

The chain links TRBV2 to TRBJ2-7, with a weak D call TRBD1 (5 bases). Trimming removed 5 bases from V and 8 bases from J, with 10 bases in between. This CDR3 has 11 residues. Looked up from germline, CDR1 is SNHLY and CDR2 is FYNNEI. CDR3 amino acids: CASSPSGKQYF. The CDR3 region has the DNA TGTGCCAGCAGTCCCTCAGGGAAGCAGTACTTC.

This clone was counted a few times. The chain links TRBV3-1 (or the pseudogene TRBV3-2) to TRBJ2-2; 12 bases are a match to TRBD2. CDR3 size: 20 residues. V lost 0 bases to trimming and J lost 3 bases; unmatched junction nucleotides: 11. CDR1 LGHDT and CDR2 YNNKEL come from the germline V gene (reference sequence). The CDR3 nucleotides read TGTGCCAGCAGCCAAGAGTCTAGCGGGGGGGTCAGATTGTACACCGGGGAGCTGTTTTTT. This codes for CASSQESSGGVRLYTGELFF.

The J gene is TRBJ2-7, the V gene TRBV5-1; 11 bases line up with TRBD1. The CDR3 has 16 residues. Germline trimming cut 4 bases from V and 3 bases from J; bases unmatched to any gene: 9. Germline CDR1 reads SGHRS; CDR2 reads YFSETQ. The CDR3 protein is CASSTGQGAGNYEQYF. CDR3 in DNA: TGCGCCAGCAGCACCGGACAGGGGGCGGGAAACTACGAGCAGTACTTC.

The chain is built from TRBV30 and TRBJ1-2; no reliable D call. The CDR3 runs to 11 residues. From germline, CDR1 is GTSNPN and CDR2 SVGIG (reference sequence). The ends were cut back, 0 bases at V and 8 bases at J, with 7 bases in the middle. The CDR3 nucleotides are TGTGCCTGGAGTGTACTGTACGGCTACACCTTC. It codes for CAWSVLYGYTF.

The rearrangement joins TRBV11-2 to TRBJ1-6, with a weak D call TRBD1 (5 bases). V lost 1 base and J 2 bases, leaving 9 bases between the germline ends. CDR1 SGHAT and CDR2 FQNNGV come from the germline V gene. The CDR3 is 16 residues long. DNA of the CDR3: TGTGCCAGCAGCTTAGTTCGGGGGGCCTATAATTCACCCCTCCACTTT. Translation gives CASSLVRGAYNSPLHF.

CDR3 residues: CASSGIGQPYEQYF. The CDR3 nucleotides read TGTGCCAGCTCAGGCATCGGACAACCCTACGAGCAGTACTTC. This sequence joins TRBV18 and TRBJ2-7; perhaps TRBD1 as D (5 bases). This CDR3 has 14 amino acids. Germline V gene data show CDR1 as KGHSH and CDR2 as LQKENI. The V end lost 5 bases, the J end lost 2 bases, and 13 bases lay between the germline ends. Using reference TRBV18 and TRBJ2-7 for the parts outside the CDR3, the full variable domain is NAGVMQNPRHLVRRRGQEARLRCSPMKGHSHVYWYRQLPEEGLKFMVYLQKENIIDESGMPKERFSAEFPKEGPSILRIQQVVRGDSAAYFCASSGIGQPYEQYFGPGTRLTVT.

This chain joins TRBV7-2 and TRBJ1-5, with D maybe TRBD1 (5 bases). Germline-derived CDR1 and CDR2 are SGHTA and FQGNSA. This CDR3 contains 14 residues. V gave up 4 bases and J gave up 1 base, with 8 bases separating them. This CDR3 is CASSSGRSNQPQHF. CDR3 coding DNA: TGTGCCAGCAGCTCGGGACGGAGCAATCAGCCCCAGCATTTT.

The V gene is TRBV7-9, the J gene TRBJ1-1; D gene unclear. This CDR3 contains 14 residues. Trimming left V 5 bases short and J 5 bases short, with 15 bases between. Per the germline V gene, CDR1 is SEHNR and CDR2 is FQNEAQ (reference sequence). The CDR3 protein is CASSQKDFGTEAFF. CDR3 coding DNA: TGTGCCAGCAGCCAGAAAGACTTTGGGACTGAAGCTTTCTTT. Full variable domain (remainder filled in from reference TRBV7-9 and TRBJ1-1): DTGVSQNPRHKITKRGQNVTFRCDPISEHNRLYWYRQTLGQGPEFLTYFQNEAQLEKSRLLSDRFSAERPKGSFSTLEIQRTEQGDSAMYLCASSQKDFGTEAFFGQGTRLTVV.

This chain joins TRBV10-1 and TRBJ2-1; a possible D gene is TRBD1 (6 bases). The length of the CDR3 is 15 residues. The germline V gene has CDR1 WNHNN and CDR2 SYGVQD (reference sequence). Between the trimmed V and J ends, which lost 3 bases and 3 bases, there was a span of 12 bases. The CDR3 DNA follows: TGCGCCAGCAGTGAATTGGGGACACTCTACAATGAGCAGTTCTTC. This sequence encodes CASSELGTLYNEQFF.

Turning to this clone: Within the sample, other DNA sequences also encode this same CDR3. The rearrangement links TRBV3-1 (or the pseudogene TRBV3-2) to TRBJ1-3; no clear D. Trimming pared 4 bases from V and 4 bases from J, leaving 8 bases between. CDR3 length: 13 amino acids. In germline, CDR1 is LGHDT, CDR2 YNNKEL (reference sequence). This chain's CDR3 is CASSPSSGNTIYF. In DNA, the CDR3 is TGTGCCAGCAGCCCGTCTTCGGGAAACACCATATATTTT.